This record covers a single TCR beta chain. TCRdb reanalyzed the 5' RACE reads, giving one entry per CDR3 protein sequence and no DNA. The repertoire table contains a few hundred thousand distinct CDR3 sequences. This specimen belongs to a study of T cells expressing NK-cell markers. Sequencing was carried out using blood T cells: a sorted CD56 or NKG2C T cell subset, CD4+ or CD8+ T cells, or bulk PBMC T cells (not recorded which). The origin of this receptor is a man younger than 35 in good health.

The CDR3 reads CASSPGGRAREKLFF. The J gene is TRBJ1-4, the V gene TRBV7-2; TCRdb names TRBD1, which stays unverified in the absence of DNA. The CDR3 length is 15 residues. The germline gives CDR1 SGHTA, CDR2 FQGNSA. Full variable domain (outside the CDR3, taken from reference TRBV7-2 and TRBJ1-4): GAGVSQSPSNKVTEKGKDVELRCDPISGHTALYWYRQSLGQGLEFLIYFQGNSAPDKSGLPSDRFSAERTGGSVSTLTIQRTQQEDSAVYLCASSPGGRAREKLFFGSGTQLSVL.